This entry lists 13 T cell receptor beta chains sequenced from one sample in a study of cytomegalovirus exposure and HLA in healthy donors (dated by TCRdb to 2016 to 2017). Preparation of the library involved the immunoSEQ multiplex PCR assay. A mixture of 60 forward primers for TCR Vbeta segments and 13 reverse primers for TCR Jbeta segments was used in the multiplex PCR. Entries here come from immuneACCESS through TCRdb and include only in-frame sequences with V and J called. Some clones fail to appear in such tables; in the studies checked, an unresolved V gene covers under half of the shortfall, and the cause of the remainder is unknown. Within this sample are 150,000 to 200,000 clones, with around 80% of them counted one time only. Of the sample, roughly 1.6% falls within the top ten clones. Sequenced: PBMCs. These receptors all come from a man between 35 and 55 years old in good health and CMV-seronegative.

The rearrangement uses TRBV5-1 and TRBJ1-1; 7 positions agree with TRBD1. Germline CDR1 SGHRS, CDR2 YFSETQ. CDR3 length equals 16 residues. V lost 0 bases, J lost 0 bases, and 5 bases stayed unmatched. The CDR3, as DNA: TGCGCCAGCAGCTTGGCCAAAGGGGGCATGAACACTGAAGCTTTCTTT. Translating gives CASSLAKGGMNTEAFF. Variable domain in full (rest from reference TRBV5-1 and TRBJ1-1): KAGVTQTPRYLIKTRGQQVTLSCSPISGHRSVSWYQQTPGQGLQFLFEYFSETQRNKGNFPGRFSGRQFSNSRSEMNVSTLELGDSALYLCASSLAKGGMNTEAFFGQGTRLTVV.

The rearrangement joins TRBV5-1 to TRBJ2-5, with TRBD1 identical over 7 bases. The germline gives CDR1 SGHRS, CDR2 YFSETQ. CDR3 length: 14 residues. J lost 10 bases, V lost 5 bases, and 14 bases had no gene match. The CDR3 spells CASRTNDRDPYQYF. The CDR3 coding sequence is TGCGCCAGCAGGACGAATGACAGGGACCCATACCAGTACTTC.

The genes are TRBV5-1 and TRBJ2-7, with TRBD1 matching 9 bases. CDR1 is SGHRS and CDR2 is YFSETQ in the germline V gene. There are 15 residues in the CDR3. V lost 3 bases, J lost 2 bases, and 6 bases stayed unmatched. In DNA, the CDR3 is TGCGCCAGCAGCTCCGGACAGGGGATTACCTACGAGCAGTACTTC. Protein product: CASSSGQGITYEQYF.

This clone was observed a few times. The chain carries TRBV2 and TRBJ2-7, with TRBD2 matching over 10 bases. CDR3 size: 14 residues. With 8 bases clipped from V and 5 bases from J, the junction kept 9 bases outside the gene matches. Germline lookup yields CDR1 SNHLY and CDR2 FYNNEI. CDR3: CASRPAGGGNEQYF. The CDR3 coding sequence is TGTGCCAGCCGCCCAGCGGGAGGGGGCAACGAGCAGTACTTC.

This clone occurred a few times. The chain is built from TRBV18 and TRBJ1-2; D is unresolved. Germline V gives CDR1 KGHSH, CDR2 LQKENI. The CDR3 has 17 amino acids. The V end lost 3 bases, the J end lost 7 bases, and 24 bases lay between the germline ends. The CDR3 is CASSPVEWLNVYGGYTF. CDR3 coding DNA: TGTGCCAGCTCACCGGTAGAGTGGTTGAATGTCTATGGTGGCTACACCTTC.

The J gene is TRBJ1-2, the V gene TRBV10-3; 7 bases align to TRBD1. Germline V CDR1 and CDR2: ENHRY, SYGVKD. The CDR3 contains 14 residues. The V gene end was trimmed by 5 bases and the J gene end by 6 bases; junction bases not matched to a gene: 9. CDR3 in DNA: TGTGCCATCAGTCAAGACAGGGACTGGGATGGCTACACCTTC. This gives the protein CAISQDRDWDGYTF.

This chain links TRBV19 with TRBJ2-3; 8 bases match TRBD1. Germline CDR1 reads LNHDA; CDR2 reads SQIVND (reference sequence). J gave up 4 bases and V 3 bases, and 0 bases lay outside the gene matches. This CDR3 has 13 residues. CDR3 sequence reads: CASSMTGADTQYF. CDR3 coding DNA: TGTGCCAGTAGTATGACAGGGGCAGATACGCAGTATTTT.

This chain links TRBV2 with TRBJ1-5; D unclear. There are 13 residues in the CDR3. The germline gives CDR1 SNHLY, CDR2 FYNNEI. V lost 4 bases and J lost 6, with 10 bases in between. The DNA of the CDR3 is TGTGCCAGCAGTGCAGGTGCTGCTCAGCCCCAGCATTTT. It specifies CASSAGAAQPQHF.

The V call is TRBV10-3, the J call TRBJ1-5, with 7 bases matching TRBD1. J lost 1 base, V lost 1 base, and 1 base had no gene match. Germline values: CDR1 ENHRY, CDR2 SYGVKD. This CDR3 contains 15 residues. CDR3 DNA sequence: TGTGCCATCAGTGAGTTGGGACAGAGCAATCAGCCCCAGCATTTT. This gives the protein CAISELGQSNQPQHF.

This chain links TRBV7-9 with TRBJ1-3; TRBD1 agrees at 7 bases. The CDR3 contains 15 residues. The germline gives CDR1 SEHNR, CDR2 FQNEAQ (reference sequence). V lost 2 bases and J lost 2; bases outside the gene matches: 3. Here the CDR3 DNA reads TGTGCCAGCAGCTTACTCAGGGGGGCTGGAAACACCATATATTTT. It yields the protein CASSLLRGAGNTIYF. Supplemented by reference TRBV7-9 and TRBJ1-3, the full variable domain reads DTGVSQNPRHKITKRGQNVTFRCDPISEHNRLYWYRQTLGQGPEFLTYFQNEAQLEKSRLLSDRFSAERPKGSFSTLEIQRTEQGDSAMYLCASSLLRGAGNTIYFGEGSWLTVV.

The V gene is TRBV29-1, the J gene TRBJ2-1; 8 nucleotides agree with TRBD1. The CDR3 is 13 residues long. Unmatched junction bases numbered 10, after V lost 7 bases and J lost 8 bases. The germline CDR1 and CDR2 sequences are SQVTM and ANQGSEA. The CDR3 protein is CSARQGTMDEQFF. The CDR3 bases are TGCAGCGCACGACAGGGGACAATGGATGAGCAGTTCTTC.

The chain carries TRBV11-2 and TRBJ1-6, with 12 bases matching TRBD1. CDR3 length equals 18 residues. Trimming at V came to 4 bases and at J to 10 bases, leaving 14 bases not matched to a gene. CDR1 SGHAT and CDR2 FQNNGV come from the germline V gene. CDR3 nucleotides: TGTGCCAGCAGCTCCTCCCCCGGGACAGGGGGCGAGGAATCACCCCTCCACTTT. Translation: CASSSSPGTGGEESPLHF. Looking up the rest from reference TRBV11-2 and TRBJ1-6 gives the full variable domain: EAGVAQSPRYKIIEKRQSVAFWCNPISGHATLYWYQQILGQGPKLLIQFQNNGVVDDSQLPKDRFSAERLKGVDSTLKIQPAKLEDSAVYLCASSSSPGTGGEESPLHFGNGTRLTVT.

In its sample, this clone was seen a few times. The V gene is TRBV6-5, the J gene TRBJ2-4; TRBD1 aligns across 8 bases. Germline CDR1 and CDR2: MNHEY and SVGAGI. Trimming removed 4 bases from V and 7 bases from J; junction bases left unmatched: 6. The CDR3 covers 14 residues. CDR3 DNA sequence: TGTGCCAGCAGTTCTAAGACAGGGGAGAACATTCAGTACTTC. Translated, it gives CASSSKTGENIQYF.